Included here is one TCR beta chain sequence, with context. This specimen comes from a study of technical replicates of blood from a few donors. TCRdb's table, derived via immunoSEQ multiplex PCR, lists solely in-frame clones and lacks some. The table lists approximately 94,000 clones, 96% of them singletons. The receptor's source is a human donor in good health. Sequencing was performed on T cells isolated from PBMCs.

CDR3 residues: CASSLRVYEQYF. The CDR3, as DNA: TGTGCCAGCAGCTTACGGGTTTACGAGCAGTACTTC. The V gene is TRBV11-3, the J gene TRBJ2-7; D uncertain. Trimming shortened V by 2 bases and J by 4 bases, and 6 bases separated the two germline ends. In germline, CDR1 is SGHNT, CDR2 YENEEA. This CDR3 has 12 amino acids.